What follows are 18 T cell receptor beta chains derived from one specimen sequenced in a study of blood T cell repertoires in COVID-19. Produced via immunoSEQ multiplex PCR; TCRdb's table is partial and in-frame only. In the table there are some 170,000 clones, about 80% of which are singletons. The sequenced material came from peripheral blood. Receptors were obtained from an older woman with acute or convalescent COVID-19.

This CDR3 reads CASSLGGLAGGNSYEQYF. The CDR3 bases are TGTGCCAGCAGCTTAGGGGGGCTAGCGGGAGGAAACTCCTACGAGCAGTACTTC. The rearrangement links TRBV7-2 to TRBJ2-7; 11 bases match TRBD2. Per the germline V gene, CDR1 is SGHTA and CDR2 is FQGNSA. V trimming: 1 base; J trimming: 0 bases; junction bases outside the gene matches: 8. This CDR3 contains 18 residues.

V usage is TRBV27 and J usage is TRBJ2-4; D not certain. CDR3 length: 14 amino acids. The germline V and J ends were trimmed by 10 bases and 0 bases, with 13 bases remaining between them. Per the germline V gene, CDR1 is MNHEY and CDR2 is SMNVEV (reference sequence). Written as DNA, the CDR3 is TGTGCCACCTCCTTTTGGCTAGCCAAAAACATTCAGTACTTC. Residues: CATSFWLAKNIQYF.

The chain couples TRBV11-2 to TRBJ2-1; TRBD2 matches at 9 bases. CDR3 length: 16 amino acids. The V segment lost 1 base and the J segment 9 bases; nucleotides outside the gene matches: 10. Germline assignment: CDR1 SGHAT and CDR2 FQNNGV. CDR3 protein: CASSLGVAGERAEQFF. The CDR3 coding sequence is TGTGCCAGCAGCTTAGGGGTAGCGGGAGAGCGCGCTGAGCAGTTCTTC.

The chain is built from TRBV28 and TRBJ1-2; no definite D call. The CDR3 has 15 amino acids. In germline, CDR1 is MDHEN, CDR2 SYDVKM. V shed 4 bases and J shed 8 bases, with 20 bases lying between them. The CDR3 protein is CASSSTGEPFMGYTF. The CDR3 DNA is TGTGCCAGCAGTTCTACCGGGGAACCCTTTATGGGCTACACCTTC.

A few counts support this clone. This chain uses TRBV9 with TRBJ1-1, with D possibly TRBD1 on 6 matching bases. This CDR3 comprises 16 residues. Germline CDR1 reads SGDLS; CDR2 reads YYNGEE. The V and J ends lost 3 bases and 5 bases respectively, with 20 bases between them. The CDR3: CASSEAPNRVGTEAFF. In DNA form, the CDR3 reads TGTGCCAGCAGCGAGGCCCCGAACAGGGTAGGGACTGAAGCTTTCTTT.

The chain employs TRBV5-1 and TRBJ2-1; 12 nucleotides align to TRBD2. V lost 4 bases, J lost 5 bases, and 10 bases stayed unmatched. This CDR3 is built from 17 residues. Germline V CDR1 and CDR2: SGHRS, YFSETQ. The chain's CDR3 is CASSPDRLAGVNNEQFF. CDR3 coding DNA: TGCGCCAGCAGCCCGGACCGACTAGCGGGAGTAAACAATGAGCAGTTCTTC. Supplemented by reference TRBV5-1 and TRBJ2-1, the full variable domain reads KAGVTQTPRYLIKTRGQQVTLSCSPISGHRSVSWYQQTPGQGLQFLFEYFSETQRNKGNFPGRFSGRQFSNSRSEMNVSTLELGDSALYLCASSPDRLAGVNNEQFFGPGTRLTVL.

The gene calls are TRBV10-2 and TRBJ1-1; D is undetermined. CDR3 length: 14 amino acids. CDR1 is WSHSY, CDR2 SAAADI, per germline. Trimming removed 5 bases from V and 4 bases from J, with 14 bases in between. This chain's CDR3 is CASSPLRSSTEAFF. The CDR3 DNA sequence: TGCGCCAGCAGTCCCTTACGTTCCAGCACTGAAGCTTTCTTT.

The gene calls are TRBV7-3 and TRBJ2-2; 8 bases fit TRBD2. V was clipped by 1 base and J by 4 bases; unmatched bases: 2. CDR3 size: 15 residues. Germline values: CDR1 SGHTA, CDR2 FQGTGA. The CDR3 region has the DNA TGTGCCAGCAGCTTAATGGCGGGAGGCACCGGGGAGCTGTTTTTT. Translating gives CASSLMAGGTGELFF.

The chain combines TRBV27 with TRBJ2-7, with D tentatively TRBD2 (6 bases). CDR3 length: 13 amino acids. V gave up 6 bases and J gave up 3 bases, with 12 bases separating them. Germline values: CDR1 MNHEY, CDR2 SMNVEV (reference sequence). CDR3 nucleotide sequence: TGTGCCAGCAGGAATAGCGGTTACTACGAGCAGTACTTC. This gives the protein CASRNSGYYEQYF.

The chain employs TRBV29-1 and TRBJ2-1; 10 bases line up with TRBD1. J gave up 8 bases and V 8 bases, and 12 bases lay outside the gene matches. The CDR3 spans 14 residues. The V gene's germline CDR1 is SQVTM and CDR2 ANQGSEA. The CDR3 DNA follows: TGCAGCTCTAAACCGGGACAGGGGAGCCATGAGCAGTTCTTC. Encoded protein: CSSKPGQGSHEQFF.

The CDR3: CASSPRLAGSYNEQFF. As DNA, the CDR3 is TGTGCCAGCAGCCCCAGACTAGCGGGGAGCTACAATGAGCAGTTCTTC. The chain has TRBV11-3 and TRBJ2-1, with 11 bases lining up with TRBD2. J gave up 3 bases and V 5 bases, and 6 bases lay outside the gene matches. This CDR3 is built from 16 residues. The germline gives CDR1 SGHNT, CDR2 YENEEA.

The chain employs TRBV5-1 and TRBJ2-7; 9 nucleotides agree with TRBD1. The CDR3 spans 15 residues. Per the germline V gene, CDR1 is SGHRS and CDR2 is YFSETQ. J gave up 1 base and V 2 bases, and 4 bases lay outside the gene matches. The DNA for the CDR3 is TGCGCCAGCAGCTTAGGGACAGGGAGGTCCTACGAGCAGTACTTC. This codes for CASSLGTGRSYEQYF.

This sequence joins TRBV7-8 and TRBJ2-7; a possible D gene is TRBD1 (6 bases). Germline lookup yields CDR1 SGHVS and CDR2 FQNEAQ. The CDR3 has 13 residues. V lost 6 bases and J lost 3, with 12 bases in between. CDR3: CASSTGQNYEQYF. The CDR3 nucleotides are TGTGCCAGCAGTACGGGACAAAACTACGAGCAGTACTTC.

This clone occurred a few times. The chain has TRBV5-1 and TRBJ1-4, with TRBD1 as a possible D gene (5 bases). The CDR3 consists of 12 residues. Trimming left V 5 bases short and J 5 bases short, with 7 bases between. Germline values: CDR1 SGHRS, CDR2 YFSETQ. The CDR3 nucleotides read TGCGCCAGCAGGGACACAAATGAAAAACTGTTTTTT. Its translation: CASRDTNEKLFF.

The chain couples TRBV15 to TRBJ1-5; a weak D match, TRBD1 (5 bases). Germline CDR1 reads LNHNV; CDR2 reads YYDKDF (reference sequence). Trimming shortened V by 8 bases and J by 3 bases, and 11 bases separated the two germline ends. The CDR3 is made up of 13 amino acids. The CDR3, as DNA: TGTGCCACCGCGCCGGGGGACAATCAGCCCCAGCATTTT. Translating gives CATAPGDNQPQHF.

The V gene is TRBV10-2, the J gene TRBJ2-3; 7 positions match TRBD2. Trimming cost V 2 bases and J 1 base; bases outside gene matches: 6. Germline-derived CDR1 and CDR2 are WSHSY and SAAADI. The CDR3 length is 16 residues. CDR3 coding DNA: TGCGCCAGCAGTGAGGCGGGAGAGAAAGGCACAGATACGCAGTATTTT. Translating gives CASSEAGEKGTDTQYF.

The CDR3: CASSWAGGNTDTQYF. DNA of the CDR3: TGTGCCAGTAGTTGGGCTGGAGGGAACACAGATACGCAGTATTTT. V usage is TRBV19 and J usage is TRBJ2-3; maybe TRBD2 (6 bases). The V gene lost 5 bases and the J gene lost 2 bases, with 14 bases spanning the gap. The CDR3 is 15 residues long. Germline V lookup: CDR1 LNHDA, CDR2 SQIVND (reference sequence).

The chain employs TRBV3-1 (or the pseudogene TRBV3-2) and TRBJ1-2, with 7 nucleotides matching TRBD1. Germline V gene data show CDR1 as LGHDT and CDR2 as YNNKEL (reference sequence). V shed 4 bases, J shed 8 bases, and the junction held 7 bases outside the gene matches. The length of the CDR3 is 13 residues. Here the CDR3 DNA reads TGTGCCAGCAGCCTAAGATCGACAGGGGGCTACACCTTC. It is translated as CASSLRSTGGYTF.